This TCR beta chain derives from a study of blood T cell repertoires in COVID-19. In the study overall: Material from acute and convalescent COVID-19 was sourced from the United States, Italy and Spain. The cDNA or gDNA used as material had been derived from T cells, B-cell-depleted T cells, or PBMCs.

In the original analysis: The authors estimated nucleated cell counts from reference gene primer amplification. The table came from immunoSEQ multiplex PCR; TCRdb's copy has only in-frame clones and leaves some out. V and J calls and clone size are as listed in that table; D and trimming were resolved from the DNA. Among about 80,000 clones listed, around 88% were seen once. CDR1 and CDR2 (germline): SGDLS, YYNGEE. V shed 4 bases and J shed 4 bases, with 18 bases lying between them. The CDR3 is 16 residues long. This receptor was obtained from a woman of 80 years or more with acute or convalescent COVID-19. The chain carries TRBV9 and TRBJ2-1; TRBD2 might be the D (6 bases). What was sequenced was peripheral blood. CDR3 in amino acids: CASSTGSRDRYNEQFF. CDR3 nucleotides: TGTGCCAGCAGCACCGGGAGTCGAGACAGATACAATGAGCAGTTCTTC.